This TCR beta chain appears in the sequencing data of a study of cytomegalovirus exposure and HLA in healthy donors. Comment on this clone: As yet, its antigen is unknown.

The V gene end was trimmed by 4 bases and the J gene end by 0 bases; junction bases not matched to a gene: 12. This CDR3 spans 19 amino acids. Germline CDR1 SGHRS, CDR2 YFSETQ. This PCR relied on a set of 60 Vbeta primers and 13 Jbeta primers. The protocol was immunoSEQ multiplex PCR, while the TCRdb copy is restricted to in-frame clones and leaves out a portion. Among 60,000 or so clones, approximately 80% were seen once, and the ten largest hold approximately 3.4%. Study results and caveats: The likely origin of a cluster of highly shared sequence variants was a sequencing artifact. Being productive about 87% or about 30% of the time was typical of most TCR beta V segments in an earlier analysis. The study listed roughly 150 cytomegalovirus-associated TCR beta chains.

This clonotype was sampled from a woman in her forties in good health and CMV-seropositive. Sequencing was carried out using PBMCs. The chain carries TRBV5-1 and TRBJ2-2; 10 nucleotides align to TRBD2. CDR3 DNA sequence: TGCGCCAGCAGCAGAGGACGAACTAGCGGGGTGACGAACACCGGGGAGCTGTTTTTT. It translates to CASSRGRTSGVTNTGELFF.